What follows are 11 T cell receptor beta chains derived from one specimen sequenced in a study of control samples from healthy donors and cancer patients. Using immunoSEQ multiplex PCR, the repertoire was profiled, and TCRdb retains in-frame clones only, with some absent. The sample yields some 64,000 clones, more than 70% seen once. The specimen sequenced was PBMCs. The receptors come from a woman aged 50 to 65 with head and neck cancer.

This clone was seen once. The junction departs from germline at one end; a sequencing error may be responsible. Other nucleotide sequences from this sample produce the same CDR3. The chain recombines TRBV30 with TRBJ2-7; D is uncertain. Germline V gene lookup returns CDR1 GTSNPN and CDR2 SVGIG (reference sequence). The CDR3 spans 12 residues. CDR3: CAWSEPYYEQYF. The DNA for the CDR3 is TGTGCCTGGAGTGAACCCTACTACGAGCAGTACTTT.

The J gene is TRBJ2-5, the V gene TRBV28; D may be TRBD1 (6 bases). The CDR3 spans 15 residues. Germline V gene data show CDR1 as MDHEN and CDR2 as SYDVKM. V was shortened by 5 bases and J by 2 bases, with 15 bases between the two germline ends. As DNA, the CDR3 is TGTGCCAGCAGTACCAGGGGCAGGGAACAAGAGACCCAGTACTTC. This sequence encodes CASSTRGREQETQYF.

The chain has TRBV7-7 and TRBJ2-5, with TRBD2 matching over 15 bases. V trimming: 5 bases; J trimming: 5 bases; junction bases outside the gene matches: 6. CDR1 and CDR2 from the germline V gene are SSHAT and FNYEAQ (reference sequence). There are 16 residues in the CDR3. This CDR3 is CASSGTSGGPGETQYF. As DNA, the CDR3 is TGTGCCAGCAGCGGGACTAGCGGGGGGCCGGGGGAGACCCAGTACTTC.

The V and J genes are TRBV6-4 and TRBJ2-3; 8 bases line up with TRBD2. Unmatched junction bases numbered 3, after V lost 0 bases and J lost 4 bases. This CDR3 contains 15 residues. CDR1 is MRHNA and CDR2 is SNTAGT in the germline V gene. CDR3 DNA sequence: TGTGCCAGCAGTGACTCGAGCGGGGGCCCAGATACGCAGTATTTT. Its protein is CASSDSSGGPDTQYF.

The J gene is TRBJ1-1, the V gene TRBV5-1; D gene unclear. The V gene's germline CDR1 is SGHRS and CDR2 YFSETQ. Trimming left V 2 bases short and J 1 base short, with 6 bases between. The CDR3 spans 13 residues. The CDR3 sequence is CASSFRPNTEAFF. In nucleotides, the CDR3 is TGCGCCAGCAGCTTTAGGCCGAACACTGAAGCTTTCTTT.

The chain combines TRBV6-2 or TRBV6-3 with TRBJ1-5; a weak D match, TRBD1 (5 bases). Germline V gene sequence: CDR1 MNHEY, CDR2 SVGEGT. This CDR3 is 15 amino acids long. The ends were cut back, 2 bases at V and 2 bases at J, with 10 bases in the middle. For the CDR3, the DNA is TGTGCCAGCAGTTACGCCGGGGGTGGCAATCAGCCCCAGCATTTT. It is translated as CASSYAGGGNQPQHF.

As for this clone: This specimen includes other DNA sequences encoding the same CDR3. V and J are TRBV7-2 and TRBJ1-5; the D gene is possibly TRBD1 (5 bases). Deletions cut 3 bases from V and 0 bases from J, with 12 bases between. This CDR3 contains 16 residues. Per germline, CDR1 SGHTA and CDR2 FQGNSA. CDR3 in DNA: TGTGCCAGCAGCTTGGGGGGTAGGGGTAGCAATCAGCCCCAGCATTTT. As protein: CASSLGGRGSNQPQHF.

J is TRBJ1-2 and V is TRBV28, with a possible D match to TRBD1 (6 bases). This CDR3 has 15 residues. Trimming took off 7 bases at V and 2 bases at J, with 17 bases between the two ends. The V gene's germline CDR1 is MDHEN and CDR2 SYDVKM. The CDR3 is CASTTPGTQNYGYTF. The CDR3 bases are TGTGCCAGCACTACTCCCGGGACACAGAACTATGGCTACACCTTC.

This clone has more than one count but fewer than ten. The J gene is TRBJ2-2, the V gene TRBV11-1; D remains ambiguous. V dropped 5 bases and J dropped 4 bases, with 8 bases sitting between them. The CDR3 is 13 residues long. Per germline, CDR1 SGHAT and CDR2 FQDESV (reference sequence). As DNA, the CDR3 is TGTGCCAGCAGCCTAAGACGCACCGGGGAGCTGTTTTTT. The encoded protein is CASSLRRTGELFF.

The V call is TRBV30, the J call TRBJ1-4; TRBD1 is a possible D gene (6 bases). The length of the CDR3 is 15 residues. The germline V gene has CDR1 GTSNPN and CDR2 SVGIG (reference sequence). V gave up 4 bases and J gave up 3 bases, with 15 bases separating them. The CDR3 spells CAWTPGRTANEKLFF. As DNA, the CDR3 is TGTGCCTGGACCCCAGGGAGGACAGCTAATGAAAAACTGTTTTTT.

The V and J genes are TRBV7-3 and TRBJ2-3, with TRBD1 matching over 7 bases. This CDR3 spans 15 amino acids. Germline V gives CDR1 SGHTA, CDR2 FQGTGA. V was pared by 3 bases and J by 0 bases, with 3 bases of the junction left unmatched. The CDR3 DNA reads TGTGCCAGCAGCTTGGGACAGACTAGCACAGATACGCAGTATTTT. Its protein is CASSLGQTSTDTQYF.